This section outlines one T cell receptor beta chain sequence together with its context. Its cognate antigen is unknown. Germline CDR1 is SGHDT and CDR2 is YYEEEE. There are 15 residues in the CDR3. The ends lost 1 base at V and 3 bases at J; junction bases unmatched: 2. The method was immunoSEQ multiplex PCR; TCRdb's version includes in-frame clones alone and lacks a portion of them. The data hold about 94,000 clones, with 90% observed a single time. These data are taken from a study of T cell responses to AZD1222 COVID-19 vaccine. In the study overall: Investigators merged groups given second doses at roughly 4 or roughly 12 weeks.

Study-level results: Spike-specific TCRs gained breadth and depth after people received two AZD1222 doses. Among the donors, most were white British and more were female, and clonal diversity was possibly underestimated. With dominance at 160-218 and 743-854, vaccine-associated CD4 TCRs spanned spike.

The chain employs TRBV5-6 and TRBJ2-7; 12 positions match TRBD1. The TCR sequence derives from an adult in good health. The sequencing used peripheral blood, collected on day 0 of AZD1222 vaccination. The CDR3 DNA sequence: TGTGCCAGCAGCTTGTGGGACAGGGGGCTCTACGAGCAGTACTTC. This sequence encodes CASSLWDRGLYEQYF. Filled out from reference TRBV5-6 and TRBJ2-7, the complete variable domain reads DAGVTQSPTHLIKTRGQQVTLRCSPKSGHDTVSWYQQALGQGPQFIFQYYEEEERQRGNFPDRFSGHQFPNYSSELNVNALLLGDSALYLCASSLWDRGLYEQYFGPGTRLTVT.